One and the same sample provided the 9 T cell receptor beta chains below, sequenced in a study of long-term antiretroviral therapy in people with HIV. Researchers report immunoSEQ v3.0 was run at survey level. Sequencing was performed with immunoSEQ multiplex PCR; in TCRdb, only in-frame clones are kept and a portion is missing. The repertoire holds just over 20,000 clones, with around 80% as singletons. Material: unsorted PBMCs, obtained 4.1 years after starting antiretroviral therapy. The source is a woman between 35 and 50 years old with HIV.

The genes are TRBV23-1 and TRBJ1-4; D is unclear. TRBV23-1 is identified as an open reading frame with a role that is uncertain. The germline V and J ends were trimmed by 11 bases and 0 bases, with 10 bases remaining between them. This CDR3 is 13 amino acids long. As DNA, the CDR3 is TGCGCCCGAAAAGGTGCAACTAATGAAAAACTGTTTTTT. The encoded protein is CARKGATNEKLFF.

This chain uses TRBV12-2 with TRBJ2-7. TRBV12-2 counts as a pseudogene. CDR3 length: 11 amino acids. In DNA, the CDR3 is TGTGCAAGTCTTCGAATTTACGAGCAGTACTTC. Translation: CASLRIYEQYF.

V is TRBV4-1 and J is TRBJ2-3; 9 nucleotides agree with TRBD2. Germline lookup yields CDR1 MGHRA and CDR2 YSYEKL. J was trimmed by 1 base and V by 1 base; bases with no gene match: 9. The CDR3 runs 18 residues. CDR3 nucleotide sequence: TGCGCCAGCAGCCAAGTTCCTCTATTAGCGGGAGGCACAGATACGCAGTATTTT. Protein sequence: CASSQVPLLAGGTDTQYF.

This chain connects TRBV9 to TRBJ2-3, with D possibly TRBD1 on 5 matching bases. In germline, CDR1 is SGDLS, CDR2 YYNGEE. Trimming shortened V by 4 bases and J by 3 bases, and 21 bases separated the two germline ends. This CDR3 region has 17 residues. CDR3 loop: CASSLGAFASGTDTQYF. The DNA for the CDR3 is TGTGCCAGCAGCCTTGGGGCTTTTGCCTCGGGTACAGATACGCAGTATTTT. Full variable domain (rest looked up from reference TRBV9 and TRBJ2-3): DSGVTQTPKHLITATGQRVTLRCSPRSGDLSVYWYQQSLDQGLQFLIQYYNGEERAKGNILERFSAQQFPDLHSELNLSSLELGDSALYFCASSLGAFASGTDTQYFGPGTRLTVL.

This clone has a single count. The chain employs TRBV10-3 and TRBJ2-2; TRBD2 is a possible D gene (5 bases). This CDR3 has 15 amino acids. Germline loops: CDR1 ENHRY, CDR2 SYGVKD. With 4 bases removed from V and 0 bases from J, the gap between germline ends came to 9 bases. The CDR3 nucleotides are TGTGCCATCAGTGTCACCGGGACGAACACCGGGGAGCTGTTTTTT. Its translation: CAISVTGTNTGELFF.

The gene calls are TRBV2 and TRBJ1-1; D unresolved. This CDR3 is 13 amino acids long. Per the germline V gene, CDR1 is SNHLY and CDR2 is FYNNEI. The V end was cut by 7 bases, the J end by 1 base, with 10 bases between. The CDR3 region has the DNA TGTGCCAGCACCACCCGGGAGAACACTGAAGCTTTCTTT. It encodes CASTTRENTEAFF.

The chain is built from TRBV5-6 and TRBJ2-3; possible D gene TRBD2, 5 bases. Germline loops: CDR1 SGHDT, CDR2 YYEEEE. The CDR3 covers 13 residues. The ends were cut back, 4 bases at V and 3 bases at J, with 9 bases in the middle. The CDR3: CASSILDTDTQYF. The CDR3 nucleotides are TGTGCCAGCAGCATACTAGATACAGATACGCAGTATTTT.

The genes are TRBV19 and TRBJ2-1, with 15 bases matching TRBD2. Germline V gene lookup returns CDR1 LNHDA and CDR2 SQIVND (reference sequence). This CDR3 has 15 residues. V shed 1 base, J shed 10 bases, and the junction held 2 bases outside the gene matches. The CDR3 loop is CASSIAGLAGGEQFF. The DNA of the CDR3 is TGTGCCAGTAGTATAGCGGGACTAGCGGGGGGCGAGCAGTTCTTC.

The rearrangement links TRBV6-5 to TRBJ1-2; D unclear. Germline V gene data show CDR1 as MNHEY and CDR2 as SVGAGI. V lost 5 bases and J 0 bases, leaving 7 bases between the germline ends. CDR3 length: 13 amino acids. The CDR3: CASSPRPNYGYTF. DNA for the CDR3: TGTGCCAGCAGTCCTCGTCCTAACTATGGCTACACCTTC.